This T cell receptor (beta chain) was recovered during a study of T-cell memory formation after mild COVID-19. Overall study findings and caveats: Among CD4+ contracting clones, most were CM and EM, and CD8+ ones EMRA. There was a balanced CD4/CD8 profile in clones contracting day 15 to 85, and later expanders leaned CD4+.

Each CDR3 protein gets one entry after TCRdb re-called the 5' RACE reads with MiXCR. Of 400,000 or so distinct CDR3 sequences listed, around 20% are singletons. The CDR3 totals 16 residues. V lost 6 bases, J lost 3 bases, and 5 bases stayed unmatched. This clonotype was detected a few times. Its antigen is still unknown. The sequencing sample was made of PBMCs or a T cell subset sorted from them (not recorded which). This receptor was obtained from an adult woman who had mild COVID-19 (a few samples of this study predate the infection). Cell type and time point are not known. This chain joins TRBV12-3 or TRBV12-4 and TRBJ2-1, with 13 bases fitting TRBD2. CDR3 residues: CASSPGLAGIYNEQFF. Here the CDR3 DNA reads TGTGCCAGCAGCCCGGGACTAGCGGGGATCTACAATGAGCAGTTCTTC.